This T cell receptor (beta chain) derives from a study of a mutant IDH1 vaccine in newly diagnosed glioma (dated by TCRdb to the early 2020s). A note on the overall study: Vaccination started 4-6 weeks after radiotherapy alone, or was given together with temozolomide cycles in the groups whose treatment included chemotherapy. The week-35 safety follow-up took place at visit V12, and the week-47 end of study took place at visit V13. For exploratory analyses, longitudinal TCRB deep sequencing was carried out in about 26 treated patients wherever samples were available. Prior to enrollment, patients had been given standard therapy consisting of radiotherapy alone, temozolomide alone, or radiochemotherapy with temozolomide, with the combination given to most patients. Of the 32 patients who were treated, approximately 62% were male and about 40% were female, and the mean age was around 41 years. Six visits were used for peripheral blood collection: V03 (baseline), V05, V07, V10, V12 and V13.

What the work shows at the level of the full study, not this receptor alone: PBMC samples for TCRB deep sequencing were selected based on availability. According to the authors, sample limitations meant that analyses of patient blood samples could not be reproduced. No apparent relationship was observed between pseudoprogression and alterations in the top peripheral T cell clonotypes detected by TCRB sequencing. Immune responses induced by the vaccine were seen in over 90% of patients across multiple MHC alleles.

As to this clone: Its antigen has not been determined. Base qualities were left out, and no much larger clone turns up one base away.

CDR1 and CDR2, looked up from the germline V gene, are MDHEN and SYDVKM. V is reduced by 3 bases and J by 4 bases, leaving a spacing of 9 bases between them. The CDR3 has 13 amino acids, counting the end cysteine and phenylalanine. The retained sequence is limited to the CDR3, 39 bases, with the frame set at the first base. The meaning of the sample's time point label: week 35, safety follow-up. A 20-mer mutant IDH1 peptide at 300 micrograms in Montanide made up each vaccine dose, which was injected subcutaneously together with topical imiquimod. Eight vaccinations were administered to patients in weeks 1, 3, 5, 7, 11, 15, 19 and 23, corresponding to visits V03 through V10. Donors had newly diagnosed WHO grade 3 or 4 IDH1-mutant astrocytomas with loss of nuclear ATRX. The samples were drawn from NOA16, a multicentre, single-arm, open-label phase I trial in Germany that tested a mutant IDH1 peptide vaccine in humans for the first time. The DNeasy Blood and Tissue Kit was used to extract genomic DNA from EDTA blood for TCRB sequencing.

Library prep was done by the immunoSEQ multiplex PCR assay. Rearranged TCR beta chain sequences were amplified using the hsTCRB Kit according to the manufacturer's protocol. TCRB libraries were sequenced on an Illumina MiSeq. Regarding the original processing steps: Demultiplexing, trimming and gene mapping were performed with the kit vendor's proprietary platform. In its TCRdb copy, this immuneACCESS table keeps in-frame sequences only and misses some clones. Where compared with another copy, unresolved V genes explain less than half of these, and the others have no known cause. V and J calls and clone size are given by that table; D and trimming were obtained from the DNA. Across this sample there are tens of thousands of clones, with 76% seen only once. Together, the top ten hold over 9% of the sample.

Source: PBMCs, taken from a glioma patient whose treatment included an IDH1 peptide vaccine. The source of this sequence is a middle-aged man with glioma. The rearrangement joined TRBV28 to TRBJ2-5; no D gene call is confident. The CDR3 sequence is CASSFPSLETQYF. The DNA reads TGTGCCAGCAGTTTCCCCTCCCTAGAGACCCAGTACTTC.